One and the same sample provided the 8 T cell receptor beta chains below, sequenced in a study of blood T cell repertoires in COVID-19. Clones were sequenced by immunoSEQ multiplex PCR, and TCRdb holds only the in-frame ones, with some missing. The table shows 35,000 to 45,000 clones, with about 86% occurring only once. Sequenced material: peripheral blood. The receptors were sampled from a man between 65 and 85 years old with acute or convalescent COVID-19.

V and J are TRBV10-1 and TRBJ2-5; D gene uncertain. In germline, CDR1 is WNHNN, CDR2 SYGVQD (reference sequence). The CDR3 runs 13 residues. Trimming removed 0 bases at V and 1 base at J, with 3 bases between. CDR3 protein: CASSESLQETQYF. The CDR3 DNA follows: TGCGCCAGCAGTGAGTCACTCCAAGAGACCCAGTACTTC.

J is TRBJ2-5 and V is TRBV12-3 or TRBV12-4; TRBD1 might be the D (5 bases). The germline V and J ends were trimmed by 8 bases and 4 bases, with 11 bases remaining between them. This CDR3 spans 12 amino acids. In DNA form, the CDR3 reads TGTGCCAGCGGGGCGGCGCGAGAGACCCAGTACTTC. Its protein is CASGAARETQYF.

The chain is built from TRBV7-9 and TRBJ2-7; the D gene is possibly TRBD1 (6 bases). The CDR3 is made up of 13 amino acids. Germline V lookup: CDR1 SEHNR, CDR2 FQNEAQ (reference sequence). V lost 8 bases, J lost 2 bases, and 13 bases lay in between. The chain's CDR3 is CASGRDNAYEQYF. In nucleotides, the CDR3 is TGTGCCAGCGGCCGGGACAATGCCTACGAGCAGTACTTC.

The genes are TRBV2 and TRBJ2-7, with D maybe TRBD2 (5 bases). The germline V and J ends were trimmed by 10 bases and 5 bases, with 12 bases remaining between them. This CDR3 has 11 residues. Germline CDR1 SNHLY, CDR2 FYNNEI. In nucleotides, the CDR3 is TGTGCCACCTCCCCGAGGGACGAGCAGTACTTC. Its protein is CATSPRDEQYF.

This clone showed up just once. CDR3 sequence reads: CASSESGANIQYF. CDR3 DNA: TGCGCCAGCAGTGAGTCAGGGGCAAACATTCAGTACTTC. The chain uses TRBV10-1 and TRBJ2-4, with D maybe TRBD1 (5 bases). Germline V gives CDR1 WNHNN, CDR2 SYGVQD (reference sequence). This CDR3 spans 13 amino acids. V shed 0 bases and J shed 6 bases, with 6 bases lying between them.

The chain employs TRBV9 and TRBJ1-2; TRBD1 is a possible D gene (6 bases). Germline V gene data show CDR1 as SGDLS and CDR2 as YYNGEE. V dropped 5 bases and J dropped 5 bases, with 10 bases sitting between them. The CDR3 has 12 residues. The CDR3 reads CASREGVYGYTF. CDR3 DNA sequence: TGTGCCAGCAGAGAGGGGGTATATGGCTACACCTTC.

The CDR3 region is CASSQDVAVNSPLHF. The CDR3 DNA follows: TGTGCCAGCAGCCAAGATGTGGCAGTTAATTCACCCCTCCACTTT. The gene calls are TRBV3-1 (or the pseudogene TRBV3-2) and TRBJ1-6; D gene ambiguous. The CDR3 runs 15 residues. Germline V lookup: CDR1 LGHDT, CDR2 YNNKEL (reference sequence). Trimming took 0 bases from V and 6 from J, leaving 9 bases between them.

This clone was detected a few times. The chain is built from TRBV28 and TRBJ1-4; D is unclear. Germline V gene data show CDR1 as MDHEN and CDR2 as SYDVKM. CDR3 length equals 15 residues. Between the trimmed V and J ends, which lost 7 bases and 9 bases, there was a span of 21 bases. CDR3 DNA sequence: TGTGCCAGCACTCGCCGTTGGAGGGCGAAACAAAAACTGTTTTTT. This encodes CASTRRWRAKQKLFF. Full variable domain (remainder filled in from reference TRBV28 and TRBJ1-4): DVKVTQSSRYLVKRTGEKVFLECVQDMDHENMFWYRQDPGLGLRLIYFSYDVKMKEKGDIPEGYSVSREKKERFSLILESASTNQTSMYLCASTRRWRAKQKLFFGSGTQLSVL.